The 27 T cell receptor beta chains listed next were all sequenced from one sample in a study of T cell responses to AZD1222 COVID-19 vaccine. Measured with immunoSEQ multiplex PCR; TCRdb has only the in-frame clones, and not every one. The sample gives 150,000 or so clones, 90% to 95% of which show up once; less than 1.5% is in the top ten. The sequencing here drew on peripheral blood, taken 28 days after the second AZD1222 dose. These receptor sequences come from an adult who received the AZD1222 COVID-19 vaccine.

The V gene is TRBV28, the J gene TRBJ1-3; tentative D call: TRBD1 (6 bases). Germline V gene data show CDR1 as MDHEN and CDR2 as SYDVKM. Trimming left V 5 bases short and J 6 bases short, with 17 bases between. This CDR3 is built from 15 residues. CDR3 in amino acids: CASSRRGGPKNTIYF. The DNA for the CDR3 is TGTGCCAGCAGTCGAAGGGGGGGGCCCAAAAACACCATATATTTT. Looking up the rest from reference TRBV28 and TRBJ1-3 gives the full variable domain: DVKVTQSSRYLVKRTGEKVFLECVQDMDHENMFWYRQDPGLGLRLIYFSYDVKMKEKGDIPEGYSVSREKKERFSLILESASTNQTSMYLCASSRRGGPKNTIYFGEGSWLTVV.

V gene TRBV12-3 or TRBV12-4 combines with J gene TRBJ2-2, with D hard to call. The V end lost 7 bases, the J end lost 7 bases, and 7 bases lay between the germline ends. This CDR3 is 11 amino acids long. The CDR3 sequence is CASKTLGELFF. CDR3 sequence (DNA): TGTGCCAGCAAAACACTCGGGGAGCTGTTTTTT.

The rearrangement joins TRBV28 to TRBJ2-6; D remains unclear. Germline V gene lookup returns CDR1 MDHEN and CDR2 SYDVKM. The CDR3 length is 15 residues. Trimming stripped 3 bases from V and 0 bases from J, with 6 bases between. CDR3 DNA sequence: TGTGCCAGCAGTTTTGGGCCCTCTGGGGCCAACGTCCTGACTTTC. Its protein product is CASSFGPSGANVLTF.

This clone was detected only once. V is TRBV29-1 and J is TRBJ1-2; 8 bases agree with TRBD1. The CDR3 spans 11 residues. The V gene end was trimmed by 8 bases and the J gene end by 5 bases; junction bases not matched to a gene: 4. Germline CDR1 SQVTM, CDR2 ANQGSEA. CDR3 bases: TGCAGCACAGACAGGGGATATGGCTACACCTTC. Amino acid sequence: CSTDRGYGYTF. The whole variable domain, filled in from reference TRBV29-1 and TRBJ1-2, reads SAVISQKPSRDICQRGTSLTIQCQVDSQVTMMFWYRQQPGQSLTLIATANQGSEATYESGFVIDKFPISRPNLTFSTLTVSNMSPEDSSIYLCSTDRGYGYTFGSGTRLTVV.

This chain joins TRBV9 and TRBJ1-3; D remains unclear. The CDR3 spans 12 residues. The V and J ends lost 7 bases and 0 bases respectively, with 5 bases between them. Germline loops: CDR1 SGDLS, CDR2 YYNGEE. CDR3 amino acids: CASGYSGNTIYF. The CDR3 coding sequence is TGTGCCAGCGGATACTCTGGAAACACCATATATTTT.

CDR3 sequence (DNA): TGTGCCAGCAGCCGGAGAGACTACGAGCAGTACTTC. Translation: CASSRRDYEQYF. The chain links TRBV5-6 to TRBJ2-7; no clear D. CDR3 length: 12 residues. Germline-derived CDR1 and CDR2 are SGHDT and YYEEEE. V lost 4 bases to trimming and J lost 3 bases, with 8 bases between them. Using reference TRBV5-6 and TRBJ2-7 for the parts outside the CDR3, the full variable domain is DAGVTQSPTHLIKTRGQQVTLRCSPKSGHDTVSWYQQALGQGPQFIFQYYEEEERQRGNFPDRFSGHQFPNYSSELNVNALLLGDSALYLCASSRRDYEQYFGPGTRLTVT.

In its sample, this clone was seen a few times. CDR3 nucleotide sequence: TGTGCCAGTAGTATGAACAGGGCCTTGAAAAACTATGGCTACACCTTC. Encoded protein: CASSMNRALKNYGYTF. The rearrangement uses TRBV19 and TRBJ1-2; D may be TRBD1 (6 bases). There are 16 residues in the CDR3. V shed 3 bases and J shed 2 bases, with 16 bases lying between them. Germline loops: CDR1 LNHDA, CDR2 SQIVND (reference sequence).

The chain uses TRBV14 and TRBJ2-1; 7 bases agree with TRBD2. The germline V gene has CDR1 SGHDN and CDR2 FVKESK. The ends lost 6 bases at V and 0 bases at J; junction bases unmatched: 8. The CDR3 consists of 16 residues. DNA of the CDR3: TGTGCCAGCAGGGGCGTCGGGGGGAGCTCCTACAATGAGCAGTTCTTC. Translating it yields CASRGVGGSSYNEQFF.

This CDR3 is CASSQDGPTGELFF. The CDR3 coding sequence is TGTGCCAGCAGCCAAGATGGGCCCACCGGGGAGCTGTTTTTT. This sequence joins TRBV4-2 and TRBJ2-2; D not resolved. The CDR3 runs 14 residues. V was shortened by 0 bases and J by 4 bases, with 6 bases between the two germline ends. Germline V gives CDR1 LGHNA, CDR2 YNFKEQ.

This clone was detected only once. CDR3 nucleotide sequence: TGTGCCAGCAGTTCCATAGGACAGAGCTCACCCCTCCACTTT. As protein: CASSSIGQSSPLHF. This rearrangement joins TRBV28 to TRBJ1-6; tentative D call: TRBD1 (6 bases). Deletions cut 4 bases from V and 10 bases from J, with 14 bases between. The germline V gene encodes CDR1 MDHEN and CDR2 SYDVKM. The CDR3 extends over 14 amino acids.

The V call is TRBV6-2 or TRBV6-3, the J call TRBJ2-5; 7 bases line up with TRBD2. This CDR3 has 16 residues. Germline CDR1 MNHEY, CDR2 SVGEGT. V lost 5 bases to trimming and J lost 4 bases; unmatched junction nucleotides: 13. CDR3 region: CASSDQRGAMSETQYF. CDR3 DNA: TGTGCCAGCAGTGACCAGCGGGGCGCCATGTCAGAGACCCAGTACTTC.

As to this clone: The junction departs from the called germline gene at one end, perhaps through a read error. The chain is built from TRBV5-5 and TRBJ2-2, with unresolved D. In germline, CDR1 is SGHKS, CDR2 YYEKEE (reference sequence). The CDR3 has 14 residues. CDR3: CASSLAQNSGELFF. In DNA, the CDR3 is TGTGCCAGCAGCTTGGCGCAGAACTCCGGGGAGCTGTTTTTT.

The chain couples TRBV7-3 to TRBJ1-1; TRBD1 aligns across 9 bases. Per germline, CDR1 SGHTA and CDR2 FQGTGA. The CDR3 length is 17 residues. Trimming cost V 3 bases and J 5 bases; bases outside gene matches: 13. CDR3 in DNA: TGTGCCAGCAGCTTTACCGGGACAGGGACGTCGAGGACTGAAGCTTTCTTT. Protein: CASSFTGTGTSRTEAFF.

The CDR3 sequence: CASSLGQRLFDGYTF. The DNA for the CDR3 is TGTGCCAGCAGCTTAGGACAGCGGTTATTCGATGGCTACACCTTC. The V call is TRBV13, the J call TRBJ1-2; no definite D call. The CDR3 loop spans 15 amino acids. Germline V CDR1 and CDR2: PRHDT, FYEKMQ (reference sequence). Trimming removed 0 bases at V and 6 bases at J, with 14 bases between.

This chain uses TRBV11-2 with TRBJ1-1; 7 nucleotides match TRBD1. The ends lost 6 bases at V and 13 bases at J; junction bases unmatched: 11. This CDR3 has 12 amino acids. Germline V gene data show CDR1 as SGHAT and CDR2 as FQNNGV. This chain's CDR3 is CASSMDTAGGFF. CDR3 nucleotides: TGTGCCAGCAGTATGGACACCGCAGGGGGTTTCTTT.

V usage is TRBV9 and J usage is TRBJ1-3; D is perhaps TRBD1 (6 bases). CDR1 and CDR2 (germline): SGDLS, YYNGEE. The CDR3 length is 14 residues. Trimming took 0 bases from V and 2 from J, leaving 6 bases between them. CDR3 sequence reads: CASSVAGAGNTIYF. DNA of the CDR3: TGTGCCAGCAGCGTAGCAGGGGCTGGAAACACCATATATTTT.

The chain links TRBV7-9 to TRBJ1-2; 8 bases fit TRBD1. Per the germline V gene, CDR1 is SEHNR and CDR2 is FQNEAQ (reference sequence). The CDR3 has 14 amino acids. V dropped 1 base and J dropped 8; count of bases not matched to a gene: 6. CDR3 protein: CASSLGQGARGYTF. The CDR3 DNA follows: TGTGCCAGCAGCTTAGGGCAGGGGGCGCGAGGCTACACCTTC.

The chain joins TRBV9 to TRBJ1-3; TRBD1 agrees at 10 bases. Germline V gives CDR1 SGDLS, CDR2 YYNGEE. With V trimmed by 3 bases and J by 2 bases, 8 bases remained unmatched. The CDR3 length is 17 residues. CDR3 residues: CASSGGQGLFAGNTIYF. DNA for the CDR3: TGTGCCAGCAGCGGGGGACAGGGGCTCTTTGCTGGAAACACCATATATTTT. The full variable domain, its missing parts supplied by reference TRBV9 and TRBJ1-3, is DSGVTQTPKHLITATGQRVTLRCSPRSGDLSVYWYQQSLDQGLQFLIQYYNGEERAKGNILERFSAQQFPDLHSELNLSSLELGDSALYFCASSGGQGLFAGNTIYFGEGSWLTVV.

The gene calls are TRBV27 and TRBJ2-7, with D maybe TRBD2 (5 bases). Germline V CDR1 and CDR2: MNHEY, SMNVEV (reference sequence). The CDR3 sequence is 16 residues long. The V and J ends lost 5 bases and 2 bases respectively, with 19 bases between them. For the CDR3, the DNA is TGTGCCAGCAGTCCACAAACTAGTTTGTCCCCCTACGAGCAGTACTTC. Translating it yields CASSPQTSLSPYEQYF.

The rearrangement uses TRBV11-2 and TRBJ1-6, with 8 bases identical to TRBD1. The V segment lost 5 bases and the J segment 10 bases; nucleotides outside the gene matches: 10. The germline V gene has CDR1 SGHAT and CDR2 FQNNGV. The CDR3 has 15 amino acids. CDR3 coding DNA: TGTGCCAGCAGCATAACCAGGGGGCCCCACTCACCCCTCCACTTT. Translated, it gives CASSITRGPHSPLHF. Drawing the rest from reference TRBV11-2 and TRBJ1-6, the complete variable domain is EAGVAQSPRYKIIEKRQSVAFWCNPISGHATLYWYQQILGQGPKLLIQFQNNGVVDDSQLPKDRFSAERLKGVDSTLKIQPAKLEDSAVYLCASSITRGPHSPLHFGNGTRLTVT.

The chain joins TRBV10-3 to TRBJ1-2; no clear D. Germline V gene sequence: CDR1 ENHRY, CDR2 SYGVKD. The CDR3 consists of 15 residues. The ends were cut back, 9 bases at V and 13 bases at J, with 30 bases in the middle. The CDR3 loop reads CAITPSQVRPSLPTF. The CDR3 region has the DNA TGTGCCATTACCCCGAGTCAGGTCCGTCCTTCGCTTCCCACCTTC.

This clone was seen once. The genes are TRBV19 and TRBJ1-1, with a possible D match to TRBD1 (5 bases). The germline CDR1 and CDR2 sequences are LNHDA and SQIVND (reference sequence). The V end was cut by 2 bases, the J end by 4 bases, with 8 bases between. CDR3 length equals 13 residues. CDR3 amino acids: CASSINGGTEAFF. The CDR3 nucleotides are TGTGCCAGTAGTATAAATGGGGGCACTGAAGCTTTCTTT.

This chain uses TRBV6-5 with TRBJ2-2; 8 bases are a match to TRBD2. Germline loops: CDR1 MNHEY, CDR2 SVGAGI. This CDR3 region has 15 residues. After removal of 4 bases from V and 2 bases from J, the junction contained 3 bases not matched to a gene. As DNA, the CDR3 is TGTGCCAGCAGTTTAGCGGGACATAACACCGGGGAGCTGTTTTTT. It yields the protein CASSLAGHNTGELFF.

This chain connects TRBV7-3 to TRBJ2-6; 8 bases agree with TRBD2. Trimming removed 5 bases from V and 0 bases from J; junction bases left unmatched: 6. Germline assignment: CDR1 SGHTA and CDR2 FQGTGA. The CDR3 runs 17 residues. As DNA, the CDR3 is TGTGCCAGCAGCCGAGGGACTAGTACCTCTGGGGCCAACGTCCTGACTTTC. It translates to CASSRGTSTSGANVLTF.

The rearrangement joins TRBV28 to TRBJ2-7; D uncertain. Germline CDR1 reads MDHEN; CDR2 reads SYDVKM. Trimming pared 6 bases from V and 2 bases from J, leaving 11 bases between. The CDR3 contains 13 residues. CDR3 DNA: TGTGCCAGCAGCCCCCCACCGACCTACGAGCAGTACTTC. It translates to CASSPPPTYEQYF. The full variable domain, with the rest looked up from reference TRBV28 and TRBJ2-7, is DVKVTQSSRYLVKRTGEKVFLECVQDMDHENMFWYRQDPGLGLRLIYFSYDVKMKEKGDIPEGYSVSREKKERFSLILESASTNQTSMYLCASSPPPTYEQYFGPGTRLTVT.

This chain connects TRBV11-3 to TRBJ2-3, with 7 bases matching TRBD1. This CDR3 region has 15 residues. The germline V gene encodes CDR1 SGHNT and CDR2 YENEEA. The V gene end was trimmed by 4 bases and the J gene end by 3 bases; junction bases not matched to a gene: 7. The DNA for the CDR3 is TGTGCCAGCAGCTCCCAGGGACAGCAAACAGATACGCAGTATTTT. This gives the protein CASSSQGQQTDTQYF.

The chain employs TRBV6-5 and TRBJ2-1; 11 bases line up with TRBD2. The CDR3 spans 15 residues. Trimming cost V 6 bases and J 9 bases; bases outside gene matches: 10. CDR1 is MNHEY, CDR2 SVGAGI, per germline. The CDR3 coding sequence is TGTGCCAGCAGATCCTCTAGCGGGGGGCCCAGTGAGCAGTTCTTC. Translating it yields CASRSSSGGPSEQFF.